The present T cell receptor (beta chain) was sequenced within a study of vaccination effects on CD4 cells after COVID-19. With the ViraFEST assay, the study expanded antigen-specific CD4+ T cells using viral peptide pools, then sequenced them. CD4+ T cell isolation took place after more than eight days of culture. BNT162b2 vaccine or mRNA-1273 vaccine was given to participants in two doses. The V and J ends lost 5 bases and 4 bases, in that order; junction bases with no gene match: 9. Germline CDR1 SGHVS, CDR2 FQNEAQ. The CDR3 sequence is 15 residues long. Libraries were prepared by immunoSEQ multiplex PCR; TCRdb keeps only in-frame clonotypes and omits some of them. The data contain roughly 14,000 clones, around three quarters of them singletons. As regards this clone: What it binds is not known.

The V call is TRBV7-8, the J call TRBJ2-7, with TRBD2 matching over 9 bases. The sample in question was CD4+ T cells from PBMCs cultured with SARS-CoV-2 spike peptides, obtained after COVID-19 vaccination. The sequence came from a human donor who received a COVID-19 vaccine. In DNA form, the CDR3 reads TGTGCCAGCAGCCTTATTAGCGGGAGCGGATACGAGCAGTACTTC. Its protein is CASSLISGSGYEQYF.